The 16 T cell receptor beta chains listed next were all sequenced from one sample in a study of blood T cell repertoires in COVID-19. Only in-frame clones appear in the TCRdb table, and some are missing; sequencing was by immunoSEQ multiplex PCR. The sample has some 220,000 clones; roughly 83% are singletons. The specimen sequenced was PBMCs or T cells enriched from blood (not recorded which). These receptor sequences come from a middle-aged woman with acute COVID-19.

The V call is TRBV5-1, the J call TRBJ2-3; the match to TRBD2 covers 8 bases. Germline CDR1 reads SGHRS; CDR2 reads YFSETQ. V shed 0 bases and J 4 bases; nucleotides not matched to a gene: 4. The CDR3 is 15 residues long. In nucleotides, the CDR3 is TGCGCCAGCAGCTTGGCTGCGGGGGGAGCAGATACGCAGTATTTT. Encoded protein: CASSLAAGGADTQYF.

The gene calls are TRBV11-3 and TRBJ1-1, with TRBD1 as a possible D gene (6 bases). The CDR3 runs 13 residues. Germline V gene lookup returns CDR1 SGHNT and CDR2 YENEEA. V dropped 0 bases and J dropped 10 bases, with 12 bases sitting between them. CDR3 DNA: TGTGCCAGCAGCTTAGATCACGGGGGGGCAGCTTTCTTT. Encoded protein: CASSLDHGGAAFF.

CDR3 bases: TGCGCCAGCAGCCACCGGGACAGGGATAATGAAAAACTGTTTTTT. It translates to CASSHRDRDNEKLFF. The chain combines TRBV4-1 with TRBJ1-4; 9 bases line up with TRBD1. The CDR3 loop spans 15 amino acids. V lost 3 bases to trimming and J lost 4 bases; unmatched junction nucleotides: 3. Per germline, CDR1 MGHRA and CDR2 YSYEKL.

The chain has TRBV5-1 and TRBJ2-2; 7 bases line up with TRBD2. CDR1 and CDR2 (germline): SGHRS, YFSETQ. This CDR3 comprises 15 residues. The J segment lost 4 bases and the V segment lost 4 bases, leaving 7 bases of the junction unmatched. The CDR3 sequence is CASSQAGSTTGELFF. The CDR3 coding sequence is TGCGCCAGCAGCCAAGCGGGGTCCACCACCGGGGAGCTGTTTTTT.

The chain couples TRBV6-5 to TRBJ1-2; the D is unclear. This CDR3 region has 14 residues. Trimming removed 8 bases from V and 7 bases from J, with 20 bases in between. The germline gives CDR1 MNHEY, CDR2 SVGAGI. CDR3 residues: CASRDFTEFSGYTF. Written as DNA, the CDR3 is TGTGCCAGCCGGGATTTCACAGAATTTAGTGGCTACACCTTC.

The CDR3 here is CSARDPPGYTF. The CDR3 DNA reads as TGCAGTGCTAGAGATCCTCCCGGCTACACCTTC. J is TRBJ1-2 and V is TRBV20-1; no reliable D call. Germline V gene lookup returns CDR1 DFQATT and CDR2 SNEGSKA (reference sequence). V lost 0 bases, J lost 8 bases, and 7 bases lay in between. The CDR3 spans 11 residues.

This sequence joins TRBV19 and TRBJ1-1; the D gene is possibly TRBD1 (5 bases). The CDR3 runs to 13 residues. Germline lookup yields CDR1 LNHDA and CDR2 SQIVND (reference sequence). The ends were cut back, 4 bases at V and 1 base at J, with 7 bases in the middle. CDR3 coding DNA: TGTGCCAGTAGTACAGGGTGGAACACTGAAGCTTTCTTT. Amino acids: CASSTGWNTEAFF.

This clone has just a few counts. The rearrangement links TRBV6-1 to TRBJ2-2; a weak D match, TRBD1 (6 bases). CDR1 and CDR2 (germline): MNHNS, SASEGT. V dropped 2 bases and J dropped 1 base, with 11 bases sitting between them. The CDR3 contains 16 residues. CDR3 residues: CASSEFGTRNTGELFF. The DNA of the CDR3 is TGTGCCAGCAGTGAATTTGGGACACGGAACACCGGGGAGCTGTTTTTT.

Written as DNA, the CDR3 is TGTGCCAGCAGCTTAAGGGCTAGCGGGCCAGGTAGCACAGATACGCAGTATTTT. It encodes CASSLRASGPGSTDTQYF. The chain links TRBV7-3 to TRBJ2-3, with TRBD2 matching over 8 bases. With 1 base clipped from V and 0 bases from J, the junction kept 9 bases outside the gene matches. CDR1 is SGHTA, CDR2 FQGTGA, per germline. This CDR3 spans 18 amino acids.

CDR3: CASSQDSFPNYGYTF. The CDR3 DNA reads TGTGCCAGCAGCCAAGACAGTTTTCCTAACTATGGCTACACCTTC. The chain is built from TRBV5-5 and TRBJ1-2; D might be TRBD1 (5 bases). Trimming stripped 4 bases from V and 0 bases from J, with 13 bases between. Per the germline V gene, CDR1 is SGHKS and CDR2 is YYEKEE (reference sequence). The CDR3 is 15 residues long. Based on the CDR3 plus reference TRBV5-5 and TRBJ1-2, the full variable domain is DAGVTQSPTHLIKTRGQQVTLRCSPISGHKSVSWYQQVLGQGPQFIFQYYEKEERGRGNFPDRFSARQFPNYSSELNVNALLLGDSALYLCASSQDSFPNYGYTFGSGTRLTVV.

This chain uses TRBV5-6 with TRBJ1-5, with D possibly being TRBD1 (6 bases). Germline lookup yields CDR1 SGHDT and CDR2 YYEEEE. The CDR3 loop spans 16 amino acids. The ends were cut back, 4 bases at V and 0 bases at J, with 14 bases in the middle. The CDR3 DNA follows: TGTGCCAGCAGCGCTCAGGGGCAATATAGCAATCAGCCCCAGCATTTT. This encodes CASSAQGQYSNQPQHF.

The chain employs TRBV2 and TRBJ2-2, with TRBD1 matching 7 bases. V was pared by 5 bases and J by 6 bases, with 6 bases of the junction left unmatched. This CDR3 has 14 residues. Germline-derived CDR1 and CDR2 are SNHLY and FYNNEI. The CDR3 DNA sequence: TGTGCCAGCAGTCAGCGACAGGGAGCCGGGGAGCTGTTTTTT. Protein product: CASSQRQGAGELFF. Variable domain in full (rest from reference TRBV2 and TRBJ2-2): EPEVTQTPSHQVTQMGQEVILRCVPISNHLYFYWYRQILGQKVEFLVSFYNNEISEKSEIFDDQFSVERPDGSNFTLKIRSTKLEDSAMYFCASSQRQGAGELFFGEGSRLTVL.

J is TRBJ2-3 and V is TRBV11-2, with 9 bases aligning to TRBD1. CDR3 size: 15 residues. Germline V gives CDR1 SGHAT, CDR2 FQNNGV. V trimming: 2 bases; J trimming: 4 bases; junction bases outside the gene matches: 4. The CDR3 nucleotides are TGTGCCAGCAGCTTAAGGACAGGGGAGGCAGATACGCAGTATTTT. Its translation: CASSLRTGEADTQYF.

The J gene is TRBJ2-7, the V gene TRBV2, with 9 bases aligning to TRBD1. The CDR3 has 14 amino acids. Germline CDR1 is SNHLY and CDR2 is FYNNEI. The V and J ends lost 6 bases and 0 bases, in that order; junction bases with no gene match: 3. CDR3 coding DNA: TGTGCCAGCAGGGGACAGGGCTTCTCCTACGAGCAGTACTTC. As protein: CASRGQGFSYEQYF.

This clone was found a few times. This chain joins TRBV24-1 and TRBJ2-4, with 9 bases that match TRBD1. This CDR3 spans 15 amino acids. In germline, CDR1 is KGHDR, CDR2 SFDVKD. With V trimmed by 4 bases and J by 7 bases, 7 bases remained unmatched. The CDR3 is CATSDPGTGPNIQYF. The CDR3 DNA sequence: TGTGCCACCAGTGACCCTGGGACAGGGCCGAACATTCAGTACTTC.

The chain employs TRBV7-8 and TRBJ2-1; possible D gene TRBD2, 6 bases. V was shortened by 2 bases and J by 9 bases, with 17 bases between the two germline ends. The length of the CDR3 is 15 residues. The germline gives CDR1 SGHVS, CDR2 FQNEAQ. The CDR3: CASSLRLDLWGEQFF. The CDR3 bases are TGTGCCAGCAGCTTACGACTAGATTTGTGGGGTGAGCAGTTCTTC.